A selection of T cell receptor beta chains follows, all from one sample in a study of OX40 agonist ivuxolimab in advanced cancers. Clones were sequenced by immunoSEQ multiplex PCR, and TCRdb holds only the in-frame ones, with some missing. This sample has over 40,000 clones; more than 70% occur once, and the top ten carry about 5.2%. The sample was CD4+ or CD8+ T cells sorted from blood, taken in a trial of the OX40 agonist ivuxolimab. Receptor source: an adult with an advanced solid tumor such as melanoma, head and neck, liver or kidney cancer. Both conserved end residues are part of each CDR3. A D gene is named only where the DNA matches it firmly. Size is omitted from some rows. Given values are once, few, many or a class for expanded clones.

V gene	J gene	D gene	clone size	CDR3 protein	CDR3 DNA
TRBV19	TRBJ2-6	TRBD1	.	CASSTGTGYSGANVLTF	TGTGCCAGTAGTACCGGGACAGGGTATTCTGGGGCCAACGTCCTGACTTTC
TRBV19	TRBJ1-2	.	.	CASSNREGSVGYTF	TGTGCCAGTAGTAATCGGGAGGGGTCGGTTGGCTACACCTTC
TRBV11-3	TRBJ2-2	.	.	CASTGTWVPQHFPTGELFF	TGTGCCAGCACCGGTACATGGGTACCCCAACACTTCCCCACCGGGGAGCTGTTTTTT
TRBV9	TRBJ2-5	.	.	CASSSGRQETQYF	TGTGCCAGCAGCTCAGGGAGACAAGAGACCCAGTACTTC
TRBV11-3	TRBJ2-5	.	.	CASSVNRAQETQYF	TGTGCCAGCAGCGTCAACCGGGCCCAAGAGACCCAGTACTTC
TRBV5-6	TRBJ2-6	.	.	CASSLALGWANVLTF	TGTGCCAGCAGCTTGGCGTTAGGGTGGGCCAACGTCCTGACTTTC
TRBV9	TRBJ2-3	.	.	CASSVESGQSTDTQYF	TGTGCCAGCAGCGTAGAATCTGGACAAAGCACAGATACGCAGTATTTT
TRBV29-1	TRBJ1-2	.	.	CSVGWGYGYTF	TGCAGCGTTGGATGGGGTTACGGCTACACCTTC
TRBV19	TRBJ2-2	TRBD2	.	CASWRGLAGRGNTGELFF	TGTGCCAGTTGGCGGGGACTAGCGGGTAGAGGGAACACCGGGGAGCTGTTTTTT
TRBV18	TRBJ1-2	.	.	CASSPRADPGDGYTF	TGTGCCAGCTCACCCAGGGCCGACCCCGGGGATGGCTACACCTTC
TRBV5-4	TRBJ1-2	.	.	CASSSEGYGYTF	TGTGCCAGCAGCTCAGAGGGCTATGGCTACACCTTC
TRBV5-5	TRBJ2-3	TRBD1	.	CASSPMTGGDTQYF	TGTGCCAGCAGCCCGATGACAGGGGGGGATACGCAGTATTTT
TRBV7-9	TRBJ2-1	TRBD1	.	CASSLRASGTGGNEQFF	TGTGCCAGCAGCTTAAGGGCTAGCGGGACAGGGGGGAATGAGCAGTTCTTC
TRBV4-1	TRBJ2-4	TRBD2	.	CASSQPLLAGVAKNIQYF	TGCGCCAGCAGCCAACCTCTACTAGCGGGAGTAGCCAAAAACATTCAGTACTTC
TRBV7-2	TRBJ2-5	.	.	CASSRDRGGETQYF	TGTGCCAGCAGCCGAGACAGGGGAGGGGAGACCCAGTACTTC
TRBV11-3	TRBJ2-7	.	.	CASSLEGWARTASDSYEQYF	TGTGCCAGCAGCTTGGAAGGGTGGGCCAGGACAGCCTCAGACTCCTACGAGCAGTACTTC
TRBV2	TRBJ1-2	TRBD1	.	CASTTLEGAGGYTF	TGTGCCAGCACTACCCTAGAGGGGGCGGGTGGCTACACCTTC
TRBV11-2	TRBJ2-7	TRBD2	.	CASSVGTSGRRLGYEQYF	TGTGCCAGCAGCGTAGGGACTAGCGGGAGGCGGTTGGGCTACGAGCAGTACTTC
TRBV9	TRBJ2-2	.	.	CASSRGATVNTGELFF	TGTGCCAGCAGCCGGGGGGCTACCGTGAACACCGGGGAGCTGTTTTTT
TRBV4-1	TRBJ1-5	TRBD1	.	CASSRQGSSNQPQHF	TGCGCCAGCAGCCGACAGGGATCTAGCAATCAGCCCCAGCATTTT
TRBV11-3	TRBJ1-1	.	.	CASSRGGVGRTNTEAFF	TGTGCCAGCAGCCGGGGGGGAGTCGGGAGAACAAACACTGAGGCTTTCTTT
TRBV6-1	TRBJ2-1	TRBD2	.	CASSENYSGGGYNEQFF	TGTGCCAGCAGTGAAAATTATTCGGGAGGGGGCTACAATGAGCAGTTCTTC
TRBV7-3	TRBJ2-5	TRBD2	.	CASSQGLATETQYF	TGTGCCAGCAGCCAGGGACTAGCGACGGAGACCCAGTACTTC
TRBV6-6	TRBJ2-2	.	.	CASSYYKPNTGELFF	TGTGCCAGCAGTTACTACAAGCCGAACACCGGGGAGCTGTTTTTT
TRBV15	TRBJ1-5	.	.	CATSRDVGSNQPQHF	TGTGCCACCAGCAGAGATGTTGGTAGCAATCAGCCCCAGCATTTT
TRBV6-1	TRBJ1-3	TRBD1	.	CASSGHRGPNGNTIYF	TGTGCCAGCAGTGGGCACAGGGGGCCCAATGGAAACACCATATATTTT
TRBV19	TRBJ2-1	TRBD2	few	CASSKGGRDEQFF	TGTGCCAGTAGTAAGGGAGGGAGGGATGAGCAGTTCTTC
TRBV5-1	TRBJ1-2	.	few	CASSSKDRLYGYTF	TGCGCCAGCAGCTCCAAAGACAGGCTCTATGGCTACACCTTC
TRBV28	TRBJ1-5	.	.	CASRAQGYSNQPQHF	TGTGCCAGCAGAGCTCAGGGGTATAGCAATCAGCCCCAGCATTTT
TRBV18	TRBJ2-5	.	.	CASSPQGKETQYF	TGTGCCAGCTCACCACAGGGGAAGGAGACCCAGTACTTC
TRBV28	TRBJ1-1	.	.	CASTPRGRKNTEAFF	TGTGCCAGCACCCCTCGGGGGCGGAAGAACACTGAAGCTTTCTTT
TRBV5-1	TRBJ2-7	.	few	CASSLEHPNYEQYF	TGCGCCAGCAGCTTGGAACACCCGAACTACGAGCAGTACTTC
TRBV5-1	TRBJ2-5	TRBD2	.	CASSLGLARQETQYF	TGCGCCAGCAGCCTCGGACTAGCAAGGCAAGAGACCCAGTACTTC
TRBV29-1	TRBJ1-6	.	.	CSVELSENSPLHF	TGCAGCGTTGAACTTTCCGAAAACTCACCCCTCCACTTT
TRBV5-4	TRBJ1-1	.	.	CASSLGSGGTEAFF	TGTGCCAGCAGCTTGGGCTCGGGCGGCACTGAAGCTTTCTTT
TRBV14	TRBJ2-6	.	.	CASRRPISGANVLTF	TGTGCCAGCCGTCGGCCAATTTCTGGGGCCAACGTCCTGACTTTC
TRBV2	TRBJ2-2	TRBD2	.	CASGGGTGELFF	TGTGCCAGCGGCGGGGGGACCGGGGAGCTGTTTTTT
TRBV7-9	TRBJ2-7	TRBD2	.	CASSSEGLAGIEQYF	TGTGCCAGCAGCTCAGAGGGGCTAGCGGGGATCGAGCAGTACTTC
TRBV9	TRBJ1-2	TRBD1	.	CASSRDRNYGYTF	TGTGCCAGCAGCAGGGACAGAAACTATGGCTACACCTTC
TRBV4-2	TRBJ2-3	.	.	CASSQQDVDTQYF	TGTGCCAGCAGCCAACAAGACGTAGATACGCAGTATTTT
TRBV21-1	TRBJ1-2	.	.	CASSKVGIFSGGRGSGNYGYTF	TGTGCCAGCAGCAAAGTAGGTATATTTTCTGGCGGCAGGGGCTCGGGGAACTATGGCTACACCTTC
TRBV5-4	TRBJ2-5	TRBD1	.	CASSPPGQQETQYF	TGTGCCAGCAGCCCTCCGGGACAGCAAGAGACCCAGTACTTC
TRBV27	TRBJ1-5	.	.	CASSLSMTRVGGNQPQHF	TGTGCCAGCAGTTTATCGATGACCAGGGTTGGAGGGAATCAGCCCCAGCATTTT
TRBV18	TRBJ2-7	TRBD1	.	CASSRGQGELNEQYF	TGTGCCAGCTCACGAGGACAGGGAGAACTTAACGAGCAGTACTTC